The T cell receptor (beta chain) described here comes from a study of neoadjuvant anti-PD-1 for oral cavity cancer. For the study at large: Most patients had three to four biweekly doses of 3 mg/kg nivolumab before resection. Study-level findings and limits: TCR analyses covered only a few patients per response group.

These oral cavity squamous cell carcinomas were HPV-negative and locally advanced. Blood cells were analyzed directly, without culture or expansion. Germline CDR1 and CDR2: SGDLS and YYNGEE. This CDR3 has 15 amino acids. The V end was cut by 2 bases, the J end by 1 base, with 11 bases between. Clones were sequenced by immunoSEQ multiplex PCR, and TCRdb holds only the in-frame ones, with some missing. The table shows fewer than 70,000 clones, with 65% to 85% occurring only once. As concerns this clone: Its antigen is unknown.

The J gene is TRBJ2-3, the V gene TRBV9, with D perhaps matching TRBD2 (5 bases). The sample was PBMCs, taken before nivolumab (anti-PD-1) treatment. The origin of this receptor is a person between 35 and 79 years old with oral cavity squamous cell carcinoma. CDR3 sequence (DNA): TGTGCCAGCAGCGTCGGAGGTGGTGGCACAGATACGCAGTATTTT. Protein sequence: CASSVGGGGTDTQYF.